The rows below give T cell receptor beta chains drawn from one sample of a study of CXCR3-negative and CXCR3-positive naive CD8 T cells. TCRdb re-called the 5' RACE reads and catalogs CDR3 proteins one per entry, DNA excluded. The table lists under 9,000 distinct CDR3 sequences. Sequencing was carried out using naive CXCR3+ CD8+ T cells from blood. These receptors were taken from a human donor in good health. Some clones in this sample may be carry-over from other donors' samples. Each CDR3 is given with its conserved first and last residue. Expanded clones are given a class, and other clones once, few, many or no size at all.

V gene: TRBV27
CDR3 length: 15
J gene: TRBJ2-7
clone size: medium-sized
CDR3 protein: CASSSLAGERYEQYF

V gene: TRBV29-1
CDR3 length: 17
J gene: TRBJ2-7
clone size: medium-sized
CDR3 protein: CSVEALAQGSLTYEQYF

V gene: TRBV28
CDR3 length: 20
J gene: TRBJ2-7
clone size: medium-sized
CDR3 protein: CASSSRGQDSYGVNSYEQYF

V gene: TRBV10-3
CDR3 length: 17
J gene: TRBJ1-4
clone size: medium-sized
CDR3 protein: CAISKGSTTSTNEKLFF

V gene: TRBV20-1
CDR3 length: 15
J gene: TRBJ2-7
clone size: -
CDR3 protein: CSARASGQVTYEQYF

V gene: TRBV5-1
CDR3 length: 16
J gene: TRBJ2-1
clone size: -
CDR3 protein: CASSEYSAGPYNEQFF

V gene: TRBV21-1
CDR3 length: 16
J gene: TRBJ2-4
clone size: medium-sized
CDR3 protein: CASSKPEGIAKNIQYF

V gene: TRBV2
CDR3 length: 13
J gene: TRBJ2-2
clone size: medium-sized
CDR3 protein: CASSGSGAGELFF

V gene: TRBV6-2/TRBV6-3
CDR3 length: 15
J gene: TRBJ2-2
clone size: -
CDR3 protein: CASSRTSGSIGELFF

V gene: TRBV2
CDR3 length: 17
J gene: TRBJ1-6
clone size: -
CDR3 protein: CATLPSGGLSLNSPLHF

V gene: TRBV9
CDR3 length: 19
J gene: TRBJ2-3
clone size: -
CDR3 protein: CASSVGTSGRDRGADTQYF

V gene: TRBV29-1
CDR3 length: 18
J gene: TRBJ2-1
clone size: medium-sized
CDR3 protein: CSVDVFPGLAGGGDEQFF

V gene: TRBV6-5
CDR3 length: 17
J gene: TRBJ2-6
clone size: -
CDR3 protein: CASSYDGQGAGANVLTF

V gene: TRBV7-9
CDR3 length: 16
J gene: TRBJ2-5
clone size: medium-sized
CDR3 protein: CASSLVGSLHQETQYF

V gene: TRBV7-9
CDR3 length: 12
J gene: TRBJ2-7
clone size: -
CDR3 protein: CASSPGTYEQYF

V gene: TRBV15
CDR3 length: 18
J gene: TRBJ2-1
clone size: -
CDR3 protein: CATSREFGQARSYNEQFF

V gene: TRBV15
CDR3 length: 17
J gene: TRBJ2-6
clone size: medium-sized
CDR3 protein: CATSRVYAISGANVLTF

V gene: TRBV15
CDR3 length: 14
J gene: TRBJ2-1
clone size: -
CDR3 protein: CATSRWRENDEQFF

V gene: TRBV5-1
CDR3 length: 15
J gene: TRBJ2-7
clone size: -
CDR3 protein: CASSTGTSGSVWQYF

V gene: TRBV5-1
CDR3 length: 14
J gene: TRBJ2-6
clone size: medium-sized
CDR3 protein: CASGQGSGANVLTF

V gene: TRBV29-1
CDR3 length: 16
J gene: TRBJ2-3
clone size: -
CDR3 protein: CSVEDLAGGPADTQYF

V gene: TRBV21-1
CDR3 length: 12
J gene: TRBJ2-7
clone size: medium-sized
CDR3 protein: CASSRDTVSQYF

V gene: TRBV7-8
CDR3 length: 15
J gene: TRBJ2-5
clone size: -
CDR3 protein: CASSIFSGGEETQYF

V gene: TRBV29-1
CDR3 length: 13
J gene: TRBJ2-2
clone size: -
CDR3 protein: CSAVQVDTGELFF

V gene: TRBV6-1
CDR3 length: 14
J gene: TRBJ2-1
clone size: -
CDR3 protein: CASSLSGSSNEQFF

V gene: TRBV7-3
CDR3 length: 15
J gene: TRBJ2-5
clone size: -
CDR3 protein: CASSYMGGMGETQYF

V gene: TRBV7-9
CDR3 length: 14
J gene: TRBJ2-7
clone size: -
CDR3 protein: CASSSDGTSYEQYF

V gene: TRBV7-3
CDR3 length: 14
J gene: TRBJ2-7
clone size: -
CDR3 protein: CASSSLGGTYEQYF

V gene: TRBV10-3
CDR3 length: 14
J gene: TRBJ2-6
clone size: -
CDR3 protein: CAITTGQGGVVLTF

V gene: TRBV11-2
CDR3 length: 14
J gene: TRBJ2-5
clone size: medium-sized
CDR3 protein: CASSWSGSGETQYF

V gene: TRBV29-1
CDR3 length: 12
J gene: TRBJ2-7
clone size: -
CDR3 protein: CSVFGTSYEQYF

V gene: TRBV5-6
CDR3 length: 14
J gene: TRBJ1-1
clone size: -
CDR3 protein: CASRGTANYTEAFF

V gene: TRBV2
CDR3 length: 13
J gene: TRBJ2-7
clone size: -
CDR3 protein: CASRGSEQYEQYF

V gene: TRBV6-6
CDR3 length: 12
J gene: TRBJ2-1
clone size: -
CDR3 protein: CATGPGWDEQFF

V gene: TRBV5-1
CDR3 length: 15
J gene: TRBJ2-1
clone size: -
CDR3 protein: CASSSGTSNWDEQFF

V gene: TRBV10-3
CDR3 length: 15
J gene: TRBJ2-3
clone size: -
CDR3 protein: CAISGAGGFTDTQYF

V gene: TRBV6-5
CDR3 length: 16
J gene: TRBJ2-1
clone size: medium-sized
CDR3 protein: CASSYGSSGGANEQFF

V gene: TRBV29-1
CDR3 length: 15
J gene: TRBJ2-3
clone size: medium-sized
CDR3 protein: CSESTFTSSTDTQYF

V gene: TRBV2
CDR3 length: 13
J gene: TRBJ2-1
clone size: -
CDR3 protein: CASSEHLGPGKFF

V gene: TRBV20-1
CDR3 length: 13
J gene: TRBJ2-5
clone size: -
CDR3 protein: CGPGQPSQETQYF

V gene: TRBV29-1
CDR3 length: 13
J gene: TRBJ1-2
clone size: medium-sized
CDR3 protein: CSVTEGGVYGYTF

V gene: TRBV29-1
CDR3 length: 12
J gene: TRBJ2-7
clone size: medium-sized
CDR3 protein: CSGTDGTYEQYF

V gene: TRBV2
CDR3 length: 14
J gene: TRBJ2-6
clone size: medium-sized
CDR3 protein: CASSTSSGANVLTF

V gene: TRBV29-1
CDR3 length: 13
J gene: TRBJ2-7
clone size: -
CDR3 protein: CSTLTSDSYEQYF

V gene: TRBV5-1
CDR3 length: 15
J gene: TRBJ2-5
clone size: -
CDR3 protein: CASNVEGNFQETQYF